This entry lists 14 T cell receptor beta chains sequenced from one sample in a study of shared clonotypes between healthy human individuals. Terminally differentiated effector memory CD45RA+ cells were left out of the naive CD8 fraction, which was CD45RO-negative and positively selected for CCR7. TCRdb keeps only in-frame clones here, not all; method: immunoSEQ multiplex PCR. Of about 2 million clones listed, just under 95% are singletons. Sequences were obtained from naive CD8+ T cells sorted from blood. The receptors here all came from a man younger than 30 in good health.

This chain links TRBV7-9 with TRBJ2-7, with TRBD1 identical over 7 bases. CDR1 and CDR2 (germline): SEHNR, FQNEAQ (reference sequence). The ends lost 0 bases at V and 7 bases at J; junction bases unmatched: 12. This CDR3 comprises 16 residues. This CDR3 reads CASSLASGQGVEEQYF. Here the CDR3 DNA reads TGTGCCAGCAGCTTAGCGAGTGGGCAGGGGGTTGAGGAGCAGTACTTC. The full variable domain, its missing parts supplied by reference TRBV7-9 and TRBJ2-7, is DTGVSQNPRHKITKRGQNVTFRCDPISEHNRLYWYRQTLGQGPEFLTYFQNEAQLEKSRLLSDRFSAERPKGSFSTLEIQRTEQGDSAMYLCASSLASGQGVEEQYFGPGTRLTVT.

This chain links TRBV4-1 with TRBJ2-7; TRBD1 matches at 9 bases. The CDR3 contains 16 residues. Trimming removed 1 base from V and 2 bases from J; junction bases left unmatched: 6. Germline CDR1 MGHRA, CDR2 YSYEKL. CDR3 protein: CASSQASGTGTYEQYF. DNA of the CDR3: TGCGCCAGCAGCCAAGCCTCCGGGACAGGGACCTACGAGCAGTACTTC.

The chain couples TRBV5-1 to TRBJ1-3; no firm D call. CDR3 length: 16 amino acids. In germline, CDR1 is SGHRS, CDR2 YFSETQ. V gave up 0 bases and J gave up 0 bases, with 10 bases separating them. CDR3 nucleotide sequence: TGCGCCAGCAGCTTGGGAGCGGGGTACTCTGGAAACACCATATATTTT. Translation: CASSLGAGYSGNTIYF. The full variable domain, rest sourced from reference TRBV5-1 and TRBJ1-3, is KAGVTQTPRYLIKTRGQQVTLSCSPISGHRSVSWYQQTPGQGLQFLFEYFSETQRNKGNFPGRFSGRQFSNSRSEMNVSTLELGDSALYLCASSLGAGYSGNTIYFGEGSWLTVV.

This clone was recorded only once. This chain uses TRBV12-2 with TRBJ2-1. TRBV12-2 is a recognized pseudogene. The CDR3 totals 12 residues. The CDR3 DNA reads as TGTGCAAGTCGCTTAGAATACAATGAGCAGTTCTTC. It is translated as CASRLEYNEQFF.

The table lists this clone with a count of one. The CDR3 region has the DNA TGTGCCACCAGCACCGGACTAGCCTACGAGCAGTACTTC. This encodes CATSTGLAYEQYF. The chain is built from TRBV15 and TRBJ2-7, with 7 bases identical to TRBD2. From germline, CDR1 is LNHNV and CDR2 YYDKDF (reference sequence). This CDR3 is 13 amino acids long. The V segment lost 4 bases and the J segment 2 bases; nucleotides outside the gene matches: 2.

V gene TRBV4-1 combines with J gene TRBJ2-2; 10 bases fit TRBD1. The length of the CDR3 is 16 residues. The J segment lost 4 bases and the V segment lost 5 bases, leaving 7 bases of the junction unmatched. Germline CDR1 is MGHRA and CDR2 is YSYEKL. The CDR3 loop is CASSWTGTGVTGELFF. CDR3 bases: TGCGCCAGCAGCTGGACCGGGACAGGGGTCACCGGGGAGCTGTTTTTT.

The chain links TRBV14 to TRBJ2-1; no definite D call. The CDR3 covers 12 residues. Germline V lookup: CDR1 SGHDN, CDR2 FVKESK. Trimming stripped 4 bases from V and 7 bases from J, with 8 bases between. CDR3 sequence (DNA): TGTGCCAGCAGCCCTTGGGGAAATGAGCAGTTCTTC. Amino acids: CASSPWGNEQFF.

The J gene is TRBJ2-7, the V gene TRBV10-2; D is perhaps TRBD2 (6 bases). CDR3 length: 14 amino acids. From germline, CDR1 is WSHSY and CDR2 SAAADI. Trimming cost V 1 base and J 3 bases, with 10 bases left between them. This CDR3 is CASSEYQGGYEQYF. In nucleotides, the CDR3 is TGCGCCAGCAGTGAGTATCAGGGAGGCTACGAGCAGTACTTC.

In its sample, this clone was seen once. The chain carries TRBV6-1 and TRBJ1-4; no definite D call. Trimming took off 4 bases at V and 5 bases at J, with 17 bases between the two ends. CDR3 length: 16 amino acids. Germline lookup yields CDR1 MNHNS and CDR2 SASEGT. The CDR3 sequence is CASSAEPGDLNEKLFF. The CDR3 DNA reads TGTGCCAGCAGTGCAGAACCAGGAGACCTGAATGAAAAACTGTTTTTT.

The chain links TRBV6-1 to TRBJ2-7; D may be TRBD1 (6 bases). The CDR3 totals 13 residues. CDR1 MNHNS and CDR2 SASEGT come from the germline V gene. The ends were cut back, 7 bases at V and 2 bases at J, with 12 bases in the middle. CDR3 protein: CASTGRGPYEQYF. The CDR3 region has the DNA TGTGCCAGCACTGGCAGGGGACCCTACGAGCAGTACTTC.

The chain joins TRBV11-3 to TRBJ1-1; D not resolved. Looked up from germline, CDR1 is SGHNT and CDR2 is YENEEA. V shed 7 bases and J shed 6 bases, with 12 bases lying between them. This CDR3 is built from 12 residues. CDR3 protein: CASTLGKAEAFF. The CDR3 nucleotides read TGTGCCAGCACGTTGGGGAAGGCTGAAGCTTTCTTT.

This clone was counted a single time. The genes are TRBV10-3 and TRBJ2-1; D is uncertain. CDR1 is ENHRY and CDR2 is SYGVKD in the germline V gene. The CDR3 sequence is 13 residues long. V lost 8 bases, J lost 1 base, and 9 bases lay in between. CDR3 loop: CAIGLWSYNEQFF. CDR3 DNA sequence: TGTGCCATCGGATTGTGGTCCTACAATGAGCAGTTCTTC.

The genes are TRBV11-2 and TRBJ2-1; D is possibly TRBD1 (7 bases). The CDR3 runs 15 residues. CDR1 is SGHAT and CDR2 is FQNNGV in the germline V gene. The ends were cut back, 5 bases at V and 13 bases at J, with 24 bases in the middle. The CDR3 protein is CASSPRPEQGTFQFF. Here the CDR3 DNA reads TGTGCCAGCAGCCCTCGACCGGAACAGGGGACTTTCCAGTTCTTC.

CDR3 nucleotide sequence: TGCGCCAGCAGCAGCCCGACAGGGCAGAATCAGCCCCAGCATTTT. Its translation is CASSSPTGQNQPQHF. The chain employs TRBV4-1 and TRBJ1-5, with 7 bases fitting TRBD1. The J segment lost 4 bases and the V segment lost 5 bases, leaving 8 bases of the junction unmatched. Looked up from germline, CDR1 is MGHRA and CDR2 is YSYEKL. This CDR3 has 15 residues.